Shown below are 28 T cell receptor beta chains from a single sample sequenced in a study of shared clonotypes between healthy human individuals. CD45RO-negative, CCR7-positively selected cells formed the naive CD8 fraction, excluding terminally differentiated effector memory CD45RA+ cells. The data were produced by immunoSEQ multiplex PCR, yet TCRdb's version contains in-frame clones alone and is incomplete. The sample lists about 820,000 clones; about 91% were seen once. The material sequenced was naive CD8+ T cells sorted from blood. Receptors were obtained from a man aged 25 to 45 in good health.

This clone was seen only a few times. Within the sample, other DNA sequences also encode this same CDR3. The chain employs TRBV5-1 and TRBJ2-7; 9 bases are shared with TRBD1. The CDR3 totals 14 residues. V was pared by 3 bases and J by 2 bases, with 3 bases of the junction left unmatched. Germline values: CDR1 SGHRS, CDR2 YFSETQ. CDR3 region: CASSSGTGTYEQYF. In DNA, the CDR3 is TGCGCCAGCAGCTCCGGGACAGGGACCTACGAGCAGTACTTC.

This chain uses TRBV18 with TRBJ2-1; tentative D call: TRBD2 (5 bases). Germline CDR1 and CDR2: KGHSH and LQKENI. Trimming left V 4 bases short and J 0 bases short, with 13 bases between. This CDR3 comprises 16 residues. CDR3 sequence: CASSQEDASSYNEQFF. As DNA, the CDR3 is TGTGCCAGCTCACAGGAGGATGCAAGCTCCTACAATGAGCAGTTCTTC.

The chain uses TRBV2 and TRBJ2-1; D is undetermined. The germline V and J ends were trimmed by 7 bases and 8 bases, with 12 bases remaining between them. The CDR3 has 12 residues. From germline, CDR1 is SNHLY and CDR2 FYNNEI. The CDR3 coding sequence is TGTGCCAGCACATTGGGTTCTTATGAGCAGTTCTTC. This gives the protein CASTLGSYEQFF.

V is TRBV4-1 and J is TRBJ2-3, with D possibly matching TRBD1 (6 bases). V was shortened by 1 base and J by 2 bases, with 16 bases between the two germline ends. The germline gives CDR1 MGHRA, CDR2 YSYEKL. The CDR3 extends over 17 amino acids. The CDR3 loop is CASSQGEGDNPTDTQYF. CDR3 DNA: TGCGCCAGCAGCCAAGGGGAAGGGGACAACCCCACAGATACGCAGTATTTT.

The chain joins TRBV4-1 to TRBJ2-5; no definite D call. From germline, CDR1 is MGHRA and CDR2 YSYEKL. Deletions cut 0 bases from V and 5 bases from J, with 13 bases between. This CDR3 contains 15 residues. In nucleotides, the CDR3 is TGCGCCAGCAGCCAAGACTCCCCCAGCCGGGAGACCCAGTACTTC. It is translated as CASSQDSPSRETQYF.

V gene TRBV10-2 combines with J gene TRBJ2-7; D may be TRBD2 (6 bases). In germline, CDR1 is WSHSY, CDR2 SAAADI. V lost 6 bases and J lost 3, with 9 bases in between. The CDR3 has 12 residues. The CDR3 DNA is TGCGCCAGCAGCACGGGAGACTACGAGCAGTACTTC. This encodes CASSTGDYEQYF.

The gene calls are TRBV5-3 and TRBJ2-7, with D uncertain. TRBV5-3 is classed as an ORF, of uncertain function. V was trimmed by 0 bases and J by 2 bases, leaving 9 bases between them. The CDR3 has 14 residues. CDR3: CARSLAPPPYEQYF. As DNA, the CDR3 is TGTGCCAGAAGCTTGGCTCCCCCCCCCTACGAGCAGTACTTC.

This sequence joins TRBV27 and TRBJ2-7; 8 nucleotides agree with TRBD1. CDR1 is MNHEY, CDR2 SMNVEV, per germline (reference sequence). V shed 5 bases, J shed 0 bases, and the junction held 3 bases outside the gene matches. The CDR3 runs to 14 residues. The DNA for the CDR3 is TGTGCCAGCAGTCAGCAGGGGGCCTCCTACGAGCAGTACTTC. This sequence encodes CASSQQGASYEQYF.

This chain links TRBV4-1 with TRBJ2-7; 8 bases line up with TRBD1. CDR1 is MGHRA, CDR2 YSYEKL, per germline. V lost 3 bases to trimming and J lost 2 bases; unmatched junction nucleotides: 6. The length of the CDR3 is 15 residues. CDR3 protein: CASSHTDRGAYEQYF. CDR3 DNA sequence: TGCGCCAGCAGCCATACCGACAGGGGTGCCTACGAGCAGTACTTC.

The CDR3 spells CASSSGLAGVYNEQFF. The CDR3 DNA follows: TGTGCCAGCAGCTCCGGACTAGCGGGAGTATATAATGAGCAGTTCTTC. The chain combines TRBV7-8 with TRBJ2-1; 13 nucleotides line up with TRBD2. The germline gives CDR1 SGHVS, CDR2 FQNEAQ. J gave up 7 bases and V 4 bases, and 7 bases lay outside the gene matches. This CDR3 contains 16 residues. Looking up the rest from reference TRBV7-8 and TRBJ2-1 gives the full variable domain: GAGVSQSPRYKVAKRGQDVALRCDPISGHVSLFWYQQALGQGPEFLTYFQNEAQLDKSGLPSDRFFAERPEGSVSTLKIQRTQQEDSAVYLCASSSGLAGVYNEQFFGPGTRLTVL.

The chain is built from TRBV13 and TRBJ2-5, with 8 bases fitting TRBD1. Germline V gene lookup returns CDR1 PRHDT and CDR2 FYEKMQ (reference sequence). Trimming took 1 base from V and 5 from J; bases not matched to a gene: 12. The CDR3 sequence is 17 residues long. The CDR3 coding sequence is TGTGCCAGCAGCTTAGTCCCCAGCAGGGGGCCTGGGGAGACCCAGTACTTC. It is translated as CASSLVPSRGPGETQYF.

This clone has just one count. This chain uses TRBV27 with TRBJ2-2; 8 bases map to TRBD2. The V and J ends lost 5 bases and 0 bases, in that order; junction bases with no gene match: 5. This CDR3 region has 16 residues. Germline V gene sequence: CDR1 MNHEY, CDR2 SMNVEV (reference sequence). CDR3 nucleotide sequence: TGTGCCAGCAGTCCCGGACTAGCTACGAACACCGGGGAGCTGTTTTTT. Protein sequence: CASSPGLATNTGELFF.

The chain's CDR3 is CASSELGGGQGGEQYF. The CDR3 region has the DNA TGTGCCAGCAGTGAATTGGGTGGGGGACAGGGCGGCGAGCAGTACTTC. The chain links TRBV6-1 to TRBJ2-7, with 9 positions matching TRBD1. This CDR3 is 16 amino acids long. CDR1 is MNHNS and CDR2 is SASEGT in the germline V gene. V dropped 2 bases and J dropped 6; count of bases not matched to a gene: 11.

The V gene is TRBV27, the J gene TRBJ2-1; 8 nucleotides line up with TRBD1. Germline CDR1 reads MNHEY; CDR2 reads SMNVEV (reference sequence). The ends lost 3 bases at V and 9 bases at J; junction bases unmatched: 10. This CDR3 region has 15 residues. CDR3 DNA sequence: TGTGCCAGCAGTTTCGCAGGGGGCTCCCTTCTTGAGCAGTTCTTC. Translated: CASSFAGGSLLEQFF.

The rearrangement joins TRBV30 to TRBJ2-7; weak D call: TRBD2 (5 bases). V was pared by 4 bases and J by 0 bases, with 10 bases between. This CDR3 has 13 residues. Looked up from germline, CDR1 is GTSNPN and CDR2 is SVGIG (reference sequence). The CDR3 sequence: CAWKERSSYEQYF. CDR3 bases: TGTGCCTGGAAGGAGCGGTCCTCCTACGAGCAGTACTTC.

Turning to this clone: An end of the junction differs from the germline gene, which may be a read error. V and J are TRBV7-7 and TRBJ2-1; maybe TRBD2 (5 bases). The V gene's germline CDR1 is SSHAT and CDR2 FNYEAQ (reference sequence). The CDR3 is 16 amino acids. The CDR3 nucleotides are TGTGCTAGCAGCTTAAGCGGCCGGGTCAACTACAATGAGCAGTTCTTC. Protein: CASSLSGRVNYNEQFF.

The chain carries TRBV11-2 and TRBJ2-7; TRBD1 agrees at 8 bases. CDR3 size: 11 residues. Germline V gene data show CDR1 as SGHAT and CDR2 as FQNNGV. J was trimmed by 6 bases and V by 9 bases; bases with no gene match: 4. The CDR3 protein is CASGQGSEQYF. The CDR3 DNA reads TGTGCCAGTGGACAGGGAAGCGAGCAGTACTTC.

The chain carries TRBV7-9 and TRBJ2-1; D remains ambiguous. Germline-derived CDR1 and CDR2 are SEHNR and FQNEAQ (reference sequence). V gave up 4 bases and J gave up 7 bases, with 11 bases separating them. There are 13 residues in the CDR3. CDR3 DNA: TGTGCCAGCAGCTCCGGGCGGAATAATGAGCAGTTCTTC. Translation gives CASSSGRNNEQFF.

In DNA, the CDR3 is TGTGCCAGCAGCTTAGAACAGGTCAGGACAGTTTCCTACGAGCAGTACTTC. Residues: CASSLEQVRTVSYEQYF. This chain links TRBV11-2 with TRBJ2-7; tentative D call: TRBD1 (6 bases). Trimming left V 0 bases short and J 1 base short, with 16 bases between. CDR1 and CDR2 (germline): SGHAT, FQNNGV. CDR3 length equals 17 residues.

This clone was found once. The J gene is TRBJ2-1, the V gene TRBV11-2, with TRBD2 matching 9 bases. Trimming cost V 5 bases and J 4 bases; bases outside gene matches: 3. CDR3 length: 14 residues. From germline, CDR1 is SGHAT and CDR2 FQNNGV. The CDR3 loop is CASSRTSEYNEQFF. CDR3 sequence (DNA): TGTGCCAGCAGCCGGACTAGCGAGTACAATGAGCAGTTCTTC.

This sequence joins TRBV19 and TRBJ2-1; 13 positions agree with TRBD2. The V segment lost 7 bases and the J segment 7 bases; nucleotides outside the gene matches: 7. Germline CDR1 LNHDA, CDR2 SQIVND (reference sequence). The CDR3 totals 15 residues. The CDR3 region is CASTRTSGSINEQFF. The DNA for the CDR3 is TGTGCCAGTACCAGGACTAGCGGGAGTATAAATGAGCAGTTCTTC.

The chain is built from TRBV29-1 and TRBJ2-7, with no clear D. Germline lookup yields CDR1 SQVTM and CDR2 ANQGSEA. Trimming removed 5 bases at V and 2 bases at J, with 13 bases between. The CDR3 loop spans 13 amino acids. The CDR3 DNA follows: TGCAGCGTTTTATCGGGCAATACCTACGAGCAGTACTTC. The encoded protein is CSVLSGNTYEQYF.

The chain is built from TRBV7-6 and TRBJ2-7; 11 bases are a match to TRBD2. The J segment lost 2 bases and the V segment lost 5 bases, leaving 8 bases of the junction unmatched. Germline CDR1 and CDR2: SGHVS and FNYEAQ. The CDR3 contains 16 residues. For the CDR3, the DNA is TGTGCCAGCAGCGGGACTAGCGGAATATTCGCCTACGAGCAGTACTTC. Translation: CASSGTSGIFAYEQYF.

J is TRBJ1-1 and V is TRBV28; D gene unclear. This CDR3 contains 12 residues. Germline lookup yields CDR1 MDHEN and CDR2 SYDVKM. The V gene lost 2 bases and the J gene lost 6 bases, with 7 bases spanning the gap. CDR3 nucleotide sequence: TGTGCCAGCAGTTTACAGCGGGCTGAAGCTTTCTTT. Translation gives CASSLQRAEAFF.

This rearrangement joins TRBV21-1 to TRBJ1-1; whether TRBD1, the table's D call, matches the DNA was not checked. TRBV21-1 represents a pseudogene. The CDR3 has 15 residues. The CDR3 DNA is TGTGCCAGCAGCAAAGGACAGGGGCTGAACACTGAAGCTTTCTTT. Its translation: CASSKGQGLNTEAFF.

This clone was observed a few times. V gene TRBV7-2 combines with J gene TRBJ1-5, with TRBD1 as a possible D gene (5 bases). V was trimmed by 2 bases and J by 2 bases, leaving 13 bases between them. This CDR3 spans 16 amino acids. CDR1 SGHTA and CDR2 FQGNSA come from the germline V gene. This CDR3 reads CASSLNLGEGNQPQHF. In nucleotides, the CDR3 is TGTGCCAGCAGCTTAAATTTAGGGGAGGGCAATCAGCCCCAGCATTTT.

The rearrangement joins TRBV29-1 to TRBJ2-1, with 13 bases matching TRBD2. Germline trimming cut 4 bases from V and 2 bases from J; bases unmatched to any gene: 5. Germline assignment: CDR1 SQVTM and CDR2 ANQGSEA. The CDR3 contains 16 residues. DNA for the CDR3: TGCAGCGTTGGAGGGACTAGCGGGACCACCTACAATGAGCAGTTCTTC. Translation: CSVGGTSGTTYNEQFF.

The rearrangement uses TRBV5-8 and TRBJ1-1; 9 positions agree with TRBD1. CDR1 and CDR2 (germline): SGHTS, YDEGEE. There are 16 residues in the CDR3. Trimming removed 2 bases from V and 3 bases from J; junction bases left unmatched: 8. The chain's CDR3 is CASSFPGQGTHTEAFF. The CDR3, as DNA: TGTGCCAGCAGCTTCCCCGGACAGGGGACGCACACTGAAGCTTTCTTT.